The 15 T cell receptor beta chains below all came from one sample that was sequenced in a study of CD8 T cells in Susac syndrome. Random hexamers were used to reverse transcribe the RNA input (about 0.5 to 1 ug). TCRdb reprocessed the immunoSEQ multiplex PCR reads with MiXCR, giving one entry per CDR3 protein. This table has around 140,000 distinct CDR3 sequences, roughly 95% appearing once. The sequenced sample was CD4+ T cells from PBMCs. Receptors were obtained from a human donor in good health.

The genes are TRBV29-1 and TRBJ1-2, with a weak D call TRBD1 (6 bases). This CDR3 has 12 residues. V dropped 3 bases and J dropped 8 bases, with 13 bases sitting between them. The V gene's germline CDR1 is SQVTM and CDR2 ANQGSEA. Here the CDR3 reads CSVDKGGEGYTF. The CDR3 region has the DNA TGCAGCGTTGACAAAGGGGGAGAAGGCTACACCTTC.

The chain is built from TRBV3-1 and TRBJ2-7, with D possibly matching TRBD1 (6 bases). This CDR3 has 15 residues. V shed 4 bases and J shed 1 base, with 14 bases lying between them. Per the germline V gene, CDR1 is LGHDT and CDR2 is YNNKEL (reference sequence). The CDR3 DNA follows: TGTGCCAGCAGCCCAAGATGGGACAAGTCCTACGAGCAGTACTTC. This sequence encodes CASSPRWDKSYEQYF.

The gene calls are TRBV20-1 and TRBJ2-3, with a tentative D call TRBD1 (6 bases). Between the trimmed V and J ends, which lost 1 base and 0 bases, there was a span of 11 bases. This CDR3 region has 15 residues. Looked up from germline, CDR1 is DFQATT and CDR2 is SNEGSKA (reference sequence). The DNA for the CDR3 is TGCAGTGCTAGAGGTGCAGGGGCTAGCACAGATACGCAGTATTTT. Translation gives CSARGAGASTDTQYF.

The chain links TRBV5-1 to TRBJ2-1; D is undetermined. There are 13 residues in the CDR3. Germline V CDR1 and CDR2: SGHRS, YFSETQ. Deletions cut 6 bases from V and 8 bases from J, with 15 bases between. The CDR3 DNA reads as TGCGCCAGCACTAAGCAGTCAGGAGATGAGCAGTTCTTC. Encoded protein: CASTKQSGDEQFF. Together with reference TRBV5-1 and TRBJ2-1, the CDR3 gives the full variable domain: KAGVTQTPRYLIKTRGQQVTLSCSPISGHRSVSWYQQTPGQGLQFLFEYFSETQRNKGNFPGRFSGRQFSNSRSEMNVSTLELGDSALYLCASTKQSGDEQFFGPGTRLTVL.

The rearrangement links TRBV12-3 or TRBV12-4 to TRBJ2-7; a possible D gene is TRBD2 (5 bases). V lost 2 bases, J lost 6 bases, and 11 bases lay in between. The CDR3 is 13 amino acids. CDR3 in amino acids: CASSLRALAEQYF. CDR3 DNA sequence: TGTGCCAGCAGTTTACGGGCCCTAGCCGAGCAGTACTTC.

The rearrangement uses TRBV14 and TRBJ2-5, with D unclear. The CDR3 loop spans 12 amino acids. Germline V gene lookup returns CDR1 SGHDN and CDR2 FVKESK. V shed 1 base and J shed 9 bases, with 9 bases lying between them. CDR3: CASSQVFQAQYF. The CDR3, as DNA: TGTGCCAGCAGCCAAGTGTTCCAGGCCCAGTACTTC.

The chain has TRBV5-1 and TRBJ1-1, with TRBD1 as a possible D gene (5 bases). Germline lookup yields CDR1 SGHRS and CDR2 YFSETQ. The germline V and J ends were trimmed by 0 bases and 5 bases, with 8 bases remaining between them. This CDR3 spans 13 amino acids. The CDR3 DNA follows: TGCGCCAGCAGCTTGGGAGGGGTTACTGAAGCTTTCTTT. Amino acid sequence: CASSLGGVTEAFF.

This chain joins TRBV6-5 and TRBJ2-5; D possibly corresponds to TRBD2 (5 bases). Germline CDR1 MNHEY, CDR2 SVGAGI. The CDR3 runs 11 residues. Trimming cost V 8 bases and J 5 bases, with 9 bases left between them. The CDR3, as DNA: TGTGCCAGCGGGCGGGCGGAGACCCAGTACTTC. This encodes CASGRAETQYF.

The CDR3 loop is CASTLGGQRGETQYF. The CDR3 DNA is TGTGCCAGCACCCTGGGGGGACAGAGGGGAGAGACCCAGTACTTC. The genes are TRBV7-9 and TRBJ2-5; D may be TRBD1 (7 bases). Trimming left V 7 bases short and J 4 bases short, with 19 bases between. The CDR3 spans 15 residues. Germline CDR1 is SEHNR and CDR2 is FQNEAQ (reference sequence).

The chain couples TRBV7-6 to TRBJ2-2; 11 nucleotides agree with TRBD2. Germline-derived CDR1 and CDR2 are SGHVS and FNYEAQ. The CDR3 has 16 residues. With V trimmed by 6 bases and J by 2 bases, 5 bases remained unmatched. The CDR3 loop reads CASRPGLAGNTGELFF. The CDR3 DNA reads TGTGCCAGCAGACCCGGACTAGCGGGCAACACCGGGGAGCTGTTTTTT.

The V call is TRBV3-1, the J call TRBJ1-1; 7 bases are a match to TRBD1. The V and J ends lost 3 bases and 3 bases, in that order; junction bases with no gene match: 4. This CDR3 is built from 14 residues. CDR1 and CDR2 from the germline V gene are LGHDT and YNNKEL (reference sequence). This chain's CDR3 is CASSHRGLHTEAFF. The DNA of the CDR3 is TGTGCCAGCAGCCATAGGGGGCTTCACACTGAAGCTTTCTTT. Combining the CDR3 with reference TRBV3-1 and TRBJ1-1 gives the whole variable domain DTAVSQTPKYLVTQMGNDKSIKCEQNLGHDTMYWYKQDSKKFLKIMFSYNNKELIINETVPNRFSPKSPDKAHLNLHINSLELGDSAVYFCASSHRGLHTEAFFGQGTRLTVV.

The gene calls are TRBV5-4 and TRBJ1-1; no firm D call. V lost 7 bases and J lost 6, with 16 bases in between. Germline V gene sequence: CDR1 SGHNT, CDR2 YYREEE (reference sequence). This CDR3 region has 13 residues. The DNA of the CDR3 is TGTGCCAGCTCCCTTCGCGCCTGGGCTGAAGCTTTCTTT. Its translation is CASSLRAWAEAFF. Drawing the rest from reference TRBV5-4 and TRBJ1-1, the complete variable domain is ETGVTQSPTHLIKTRGQQVTLRCSSQSGHNTVSWYQQALGQGPQFIFQYYREEENGRGNFPPRFSGLQFPNYSSELNVNALELDDSALYLCASSLRAWAEAFFGQGTRLTVV.

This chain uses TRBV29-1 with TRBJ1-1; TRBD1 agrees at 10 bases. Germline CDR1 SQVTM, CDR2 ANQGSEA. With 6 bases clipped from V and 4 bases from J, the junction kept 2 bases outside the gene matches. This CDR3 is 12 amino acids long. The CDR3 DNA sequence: TGCAGCGTAGGGACAGGGGCCACTGAAGCTTTCTTT. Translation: CSVGTGATEAFF.

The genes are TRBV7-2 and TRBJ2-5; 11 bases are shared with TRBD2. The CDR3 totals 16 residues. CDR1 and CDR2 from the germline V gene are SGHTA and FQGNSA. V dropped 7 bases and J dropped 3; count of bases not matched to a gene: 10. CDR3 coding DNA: TGTGCCAGCATACCCCAGTTAGCGGGAGGGAAAGAGACCCAGTACTTC. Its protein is CASIPQLAGGKETQYF. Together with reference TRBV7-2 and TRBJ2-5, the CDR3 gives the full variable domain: GAGVSQSPSNKVTEKGKDVELRCDPISGHTALYWYRQSLGQGLEFLIYFQGNSAPDKSGLPSDRFSAERTGGSVSTLTIQRTQQEDSAVYLCASIPQLAGGKETQYFGPGTRLLVL.

The CDR3 is CASSSYRGRANYGYTF. As DNA, the CDR3 is TGTGCCAGCAGCTCATACAGGGGGCGCGCCAACTATGGCTACACCTTC. The chain recombines TRBV11-2 with TRBJ1-2, with 9 bases identical to TRBD1. This CDR3 spans 16 amino acids. Germline-derived CDR1 and CDR2 are SGHAT and FQNNGV. V trimming: 4 bases; J trimming: 2 bases; junction bases outside the gene matches: 8.